Listed here are 24 T cell receptor beta chains from one sample, sequenced in a study of shared clonotypes between healthy human individuals. TCRdb's table, derived via immunoSEQ multiplex PCR, lists solely in-frame clones and lacks some. The sample carries more than 1.2 million clones, around 98.5% recorded once. The sample consisted of naive CD4+ T cells sorted from blood. Subset indicated: CD45RA+ positively selected. All receptors derive from a man aged 25 to 40 in good health.

This clone was recorded only once. The rearrangement uses TRBV5-1 and TRBJ1-1; weak D call: TRBD1 (6 bases). The germline V and J ends were trimmed by 1 base and 3 bases, with 13 bases remaining between them. The CDR3 is made up of 15 amino acids. Germline CDR1 SGHRS, CDR2 YFSETQ. Written as DNA, the CDR3 is TGCGCCAGCAGCTTGTTCAGGGGCTCGGACACTGAAGCTTTCTTT. Its protein is CASSLFRGSDTEAFF.

The genes are TRBV6-5 and TRBJ1-2; 7 bases line up with TRBD1. Per germline, CDR1 MNHEY and CDR2 SVGAGI. Trimming removed 2 bases from V and 4 bases from J; junction bases left unmatched: 7. The CDR3 is 15 residues long. CDR3 in DNA: TGTGCCAGCAGTTACACCGGGACAGAAATCTATGGCTACACCTTC. Translation: CASSYTGTEIYGYTF.

The V and J genes are TRBV29-1 and TRBJ2-5; TRBD1 might be the D (6 bases). The CDR3 is 13 amino acids. Trimming shortened V by 8 bases and J by 5 bases, and 18 bases separated the two germline ends. Per the germline V gene, CDR1 is SQVTM and CDR2 is ANQGSEA. This CDR3 reads CSTDQTGRETQYF. The CDR3 region has the DNA TGCAGCACTGACCAGACAGGTCGGGAGACCCAGTACTTC. Full variable domain (missing parts from reference TRBV29-1 and TRBJ2-5): SAVISQKPSRDICQRGTSLTIQCQVDSQVTMMFWYRQQPGQSLTLIATANQGSEATYESGFVIDKFPISRPNLTFSTLTVSNMSPEDSSIYLCSTDQTGRETQYFGPGTRLLVL.

The V gene is TRBV7-2, the J gene TRBJ1-3, with D tentatively TRBD1 (5 bases). The germline V gene encodes CDR1 SGHTA and CDR2 FQGNSA. The CDR3 length is 15 residues. Trimming left V 9 bases short and J 2 bases short, with 17 bases between. CDR3 loop: CASRTFSSPGNTIYF. The DNA of the CDR3 is TGTGCCAGTCGGACATTCAGTTCGCCTGGAAACACCATATATTTT.

The chain combines TRBV5-1 with TRBJ2-5, with 11 bases that match TRBD2. V was clipped by 0 bases and J by 4 bases; unmatched bases: 8. The CDR3 has 17 amino acids. Germline V gene data show CDR1 as SGHRS and CDR2 as YFSETQ. The DNA of the CDR3 is TGCGCCAGCAGCTTGGGGACTAGCGGGCGGAGGAGAGAGACCCAGTACTTC. Translation: CASSLGTSGRRRETQYF.

As regards this clone: Distinct nucleotide sequences in the sample also encode this CDR3. DNA of the CDR3: TGTGCCAGCAGTCCTAGCGGGAGTCGCACAGATACGCAGTATTTT. This translates into CASSPSGSRTDTQYF. V is TRBV28 and J is TRBJ2-3, with 10 nucleotides matching TRBD2. The CDR3 is 15 amino acids. The germline V gene has CDR1 MDHEN and CDR2 SYDVKM. V lost 5 bases, J lost 1 base, and 3 bases stayed unmatched.

This clone was seen only once. The V call is TRBV9, the J call TRBJ2-7; the match to TRBD2 covers 10 bases. The germline V gene has CDR1 SGDLS and CDR2 YYNGEE. The CDR3 is 16 residues long. J gave up 0 bases and V 4 bases, and 7 bases lay outside the gene matches. The CDR3 DNA reads TGTGCCAGCAGCCCCGGACTAGCGGAATTCTCCTACGAGCAGTACTTC. It specifies CASSPGLAEFSYEQYF.

With regard to this clone: This CDR3 is also generated by other DNA sequences in the sample. This chain joins TRBV29-1 and TRBJ2-5, with 8 bases aligning to TRBD2. Germline trimming cut 7 bases from V and 2 bases from J; bases unmatched to any gene: 3. This CDR3 comprises 12 residues. The V gene's germline CDR1 is SQVTM and CDR2 ANQGSEA. The CDR3 loop reads CSGTSGQETQYF. The DNA of the CDR3 is TGCAGCGGAACTAGCGGACAAGAGACCCAGTACTTC. Full variable domain (outside the CDR3, taken from reference TRBV29-1 and TRBJ2-5): SAVISQKPSRDICQRGTSLTIQCQVDSQVTMMFWYRQQPGQSLTLIATANQGSEATYESGFVIDKFPISRPNLTFSTLTVSNMSPEDSSIYLCSGTSGQETQYFGPGTRLLVL.

The V gene is TRBV7-6, the J gene TRBJ2-1; D is tentatively TRBD1 or TRBD2 (6 bases each). V was clipped by 5 bases and J by 9 bases, with 17 bases between them. The length of the CDR3 is 14 residues. Germline V gives CDR1 SGHVS, CDR2 FNYEAQ. The CDR3 coding sequence is TGTGCCAGCAGCCAATCAACTAGCAGGGGTGAGCAGTTCTTC. Its translation: CASSQSTSRGEQFF.

This chain links TRBV5-4 with TRBJ1-4; 8 bases align to TRBD1. Trimming cost V 4 bases and J 5 bases; bases outside gene matches: 10. CDR1 and CDR2 (germline): SGHNT, YYREEE (reference sequence). CDR3 size: 16 residues. The CDR3 bases are TGTGCCAGCAGCCTGGGTCCCGGACAGGGAAATGAAAAACTGTTTTTT. This codes for CASSLGPGQGNEKLFF. Variable domain in full (rest from reference TRBV5-4 and TRBJ1-4): ETGVTQSPTHLIKTRGQQVTLRCSSQSGHNTVSWYQQALGQGPQFIFQYYREEENGRGNFPPRFSGLQFPNYSSELNVNALELDDSALYLCASSLGPGQGNEKLFFGSGTQLSVL.

This chain uses TRBV7-6 with TRBJ2-7; 12 bases agree with TRBD1. V lost 5 bases to trimming and J lost 4 bases; unmatched junction nucleotides: 6. The CDR3 totals 15 residues. The V gene's germline CDR1 is SGHVS and CDR2 FNYEAQ. CDR3 protein: CASSATGQGAYEQYF. CDR3 coding DNA: TGTGCCAGCAGCGCAACGGGACAGGGGGCTTACGAGCAGTACTTC.

The rearrangement links TRBV5-4 to TRBJ1-5; no reliable D call. This CDR3 has 17 amino acids. Per germline, CDR1 SGHNT and CDR2 YYREEE (reference sequence). V lost 0 bases and J 0 bases, leaving 13 bases between the germline ends. CDR3 loop: CASSLAVVGVSNQPQHF. The CDR3 coding sequence is TGTGCCAGCAGCTTGGCGGTGGTCGGAGTTAGCAATCAGCCCCAGCATTTT.

This chain uses TRBV5-4 with TRBJ2-7; the D gene is possibly TRBD1 (5 bases). This CDR3 is built from 13 residues. Germline V gene sequence: CDR1 SGHNT, CDR2 YYREEE (reference sequence). Trimming removed 7 bases from V and 3 bases from J, with 14 bases in between. The CDR3 coding sequence is TGTGCCAGCGCCGACAGTAGGGGCTACGAGCAGTACTTC. It codes for CASADSRGYEQYF.

The V gene is TRBV19, the J gene TRBJ1-2, with D unclear. Per germline, CDR1 LNHDA and CDR2 SQIVND (reference sequence). The CDR3 is 18 amino acids. The V and J ends lost 4 bases and 0 bases respectively, with 21 bases between them. The CDR3 sequence: CASSRPLSDGPANYGYTF. The CDR3 nucleotides are TGTGCCAGTAGTAGACCTCTATCGGACGGTCCGGCTAACTATGGCTACACCTTC.

The V call is TRBV5-1, the J call TRBJ1-2; no firm D call. CDR3 length equals 14 residues. V was trimmed by 3 bases and J by 0 bases, leaving 9 bases between them. The germline gives CDR1 SGHRS, CDR2 YFSETQ. The DNA of the CDR3 is TGCGCCAGCAGCTCAGATGGATCTAACTATGGCTACACCTTC. The encoded protein is CASSSDGSNYGYTF.

The gene calls are TRBV7-2 and TRBJ2-5; D gene ambiguous. In germline, CDR1 is SGHTA, CDR2 FQGNSA. With 1 base removed from V and 3 bases from J, the gap between germline ends came to 9 bases. This CDR3 has 14 residues. The CDR3 DNA is TGTGCCAGCAGCTTAGAAGGCGGAGAAGAGACCCAGTACTTC. Protein product: CASSLEGGEETQYF.

The chain links TRBV18 to TRBJ2-3; D might be TRBD2 (6 bases). Per the germline V gene, CDR1 is KGHSH and CDR2 is LQKENI. Trimming left V 2 bases short and J 4 bases short, with 10 bases between. There are 14 residues in the CDR3. CDR3 protein: CASSPTGSADTQYF. The CDR3 DNA follows: TGTGCCAGCTCACCAACCGGGAGCGCAGATACGCAGTATTTT.

The chain combines TRBV5-5 with TRBJ2-1; 7 bases are a match to TRBD1. The germline CDR1 and CDR2 sequences are SGHKS and YYEKEE (reference sequence). This CDR3 contains 19 residues. V was clipped by 1 base and J by 8 bases; unmatched bases: 21. CDR3 loop: CASSLKPYRGVSTRDEQFF. CDR3 sequence (DNA): TGTGCCAGCAGCTTGAAACCCTACAGGGGAGTAAGCACTCGCGATGAGCAGTTCTTC. Drawing the rest from reference TRBV5-5 and TRBJ2-1, the complete variable domain is DAGVTQSPTHLIKTRGQQVTLRCSPISGHKSVSWYQQVLGQGPQFIFQYYEKEERGRGNFPDRFSARQFPNYSSELNVNALLLGDSALYLCASSLKPYRGVSTRDEQFFGPGTRLTVL.

The genes are TRBV5-4 and TRBJ1-3; D may be TRBD1 (6 bases). Trimming stripped 2 bases from V and 2 bases from J, with 11 bases between. The CDR3 length is 15 residues. The germline V gene encodes CDR1 SGHNT and CDR2 YYREEE (reference sequence). DNA for the CDR3: TGTGCCAGCAGCTTAGGTCCAGGGGCTGGAAACACCATATATTTT. It encodes CASSLGPGAGNTIYF.

The chain uses TRBV28 and TRBJ2-7; the D is unclear. Per the germline V gene, CDR1 is MDHEN and CDR2 is SYDVKM. V was clipped by 5 bases and J by 1 base, with 12 bases between them. The length of the CDR3 is 14 residues. The CDR3 is CASSPQVGSYEQYF. The CDR3 DNA reads as TGTGCCAGCAGTCCCCAGGTGGGTTCCTACGAGCAGTACTTC.

This chain joins TRBV9 and TRBJ2-1, with TRBD2 matching over 8 bases. CDR3 length equals 15 residues. Germline V gene lookup returns CDR1 SGDLS and CDR2 YYNGEE. The V and J ends lost 3 bases and 7 bases, in that order; junction bases with no gene match: 9. This CDR3 reads CASSAHNSGNNEQFF. The DNA of the CDR3 is TGTGCCAGCAGCGCCCACAATAGCGGGAATAATGAGCAGTTCTTC.

As regards this clone: The same CDR3 can be traced to other DNA sequences in this sample. The chain couples TRBV7-6 to TRBJ2-7, with D perhaps TRBD2 (7 bases). Germline V gives CDR1 SGHVS, CDR2 FNYEAQ. This CDR3 spans 15 amino acids. The V and J ends lost 6 bases and 3 bases respectively, with 18 bases between them. The CDR3: CASSLGGGSVYEQYF. The CDR3 coding sequence is TGTGCCAGCAGTCTAGGGGGGGGATCGGTCTACGAGCAGTACTTC. Based on the CDR3 plus reference TRBV7-6 and TRBJ2-7, the full variable domain is GAGVSQSPRYKVTKRGQDVALRCDPISGHVSLYWYRQALGQGPEFLTYFNYEAQQDKSGLPNDRFSAERPEGSISTLTIQRTEQRDSAMYRCASSLGGGSVYEQYFGPGTRLTVT.

V is TRBV11-2 and J is TRBJ1-2, with D perhaps TRBD1 (5 bases). CDR1 SGHAT and CDR2 FQNNGV come from the germline V gene. This CDR3 spans 15 amino acids. Trimming removed 5 bases from V and 5 bases from J, with 18 bases in between. This CDR3 is CASSPAGTRGYGYTF. CDR3 DNA sequence: TGTGCCAGCAGCCCGGCCGGGACTCGGGGATATGGCTACACCTTC.

J is TRBJ2-5 and V is TRBV7-4, with 8 bases that match TRBD2. V was pared by 7 bases and J by 5 bases, with 15 bases of the junction left unmatched. CDR1 SGHVT and CDR2 SQSDAQ come from the germline V gene. The CDR3 is 16 amino acids. CDR3 residues: CASTTYGLALIETQYF. In DNA, the CDR3 is TGTGCCAGCACCACTTACGGACTAGCTCTAATTGAGACCCAGTACTTC.